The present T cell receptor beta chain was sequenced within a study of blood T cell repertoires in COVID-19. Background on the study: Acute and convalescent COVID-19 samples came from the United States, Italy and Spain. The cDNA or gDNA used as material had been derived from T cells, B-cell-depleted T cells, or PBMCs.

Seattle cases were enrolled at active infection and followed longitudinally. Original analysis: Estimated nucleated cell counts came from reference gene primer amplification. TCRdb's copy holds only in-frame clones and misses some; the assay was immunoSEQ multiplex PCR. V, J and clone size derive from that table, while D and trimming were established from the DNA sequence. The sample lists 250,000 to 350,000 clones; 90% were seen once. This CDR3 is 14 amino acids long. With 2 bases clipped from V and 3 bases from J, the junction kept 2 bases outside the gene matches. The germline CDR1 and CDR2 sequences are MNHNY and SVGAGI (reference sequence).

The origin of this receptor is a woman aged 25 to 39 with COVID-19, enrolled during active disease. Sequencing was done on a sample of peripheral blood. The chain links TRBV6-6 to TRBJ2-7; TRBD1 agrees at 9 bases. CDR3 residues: CASSYMTGGYEQYF. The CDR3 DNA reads TGTGCCAGCAGTTACATGACAGGGGGCTACGAGCAGTACTTC.